Listed here is a single T cell receptor beta chain. The specificity of this receptor is unknown. No base quality information exists; no much larger clone differs at one position. The sample comes from a study of shared clonotypes between healthy human individuals (dated by TCRdb to 2018 to 2020). Context from the whole study: The cohort comprised two women and a few men aged 18 to 49 years. To increase sequencing depth and limit assay-specific biases, TCR repertoire library preparation and sequencing were carried out by different laboratories using diverse techniques. For each donor, CD4 naive and CD4 memory were each run on three plates, CD8 naive on two plates, and CD8 memory on one plate. Per donor, leukapheresis produced somewhere between about 0.85 and 8.9 billion PBMCs. The study deeply sequenced blood TCR repertoires of several healthy adults to estimate repertoire size and the extent of clonotype sharing between individuals.

Using the deep immunoSEQ assay, TCR CDR3 regions were amplified from genomic DNA by multiplex PCR. Extracted genomic DNA from each cell subset was spread evenly across all wells of several immunoSEQ 96-well plates, with each plate serving as a replicate. Each replicate PCR for sorted subsets received about 210 ng genomic DNA, equal to some 32,000 T cell genomes. Purified libraries were quantified with a Qubit 3.0 fluorometer, sized on a Bioanalyzer 2100, and re-quantified with the KAPA Library Quantification kit. Every immunoSEQ 96-well plate was sequenced on a separate single-read 150-cycle Illumina NextSeq 550 flow cell. In the original analysis: Because the immunoSEQ output held only junctional sequences and lacked quality scores, the filtering could not match the filtering applied to full-length reads. To assign V/J genes and CDR3, sequences were annotated against IMGT germline references using PyIR, a Python wrapper for IgBLAST v1.9. Reads were removed for weak V/J assignments (E-value above 1e-6), missing CDR3, stop codons, out-of-frame junctions, or ambiguous translated residues. V3J clonotypes were defined as sequences sharing the same inferred V gene, J gene, and CDR3 amino acid sequence. To compute the percentage overlap between repertoires, the number of shared unique clonotypes was divided by the size of the smaller repertoire. Repertoire richness was assessed with RTK rarefaction, the Chao1 estimator, and Recon v2.1 estimates of unobserved clonotypes. Generation probabilities were computed with OLGA for all TCRbeta clonotypes obtained by the gDNA method from several donors. This is the immuneACCESS table as TCRdb keeps it, with only in-frame sequences that have V and J called. A part of the clones is gone; compared with another copy, unresolved V genes explain less than half, and the rest is unexplained. The D gene and trimming were derived from the DNA, and the V and J assignments and clone size from that table. The sample data list more than 400,000 clones, and almost 97% of these were observed just once. 0.055% to 0.075% of the sample is taken by the ten largest.

The donors were healthy, HIV-negative adults with no recently reported acute infections or vaccinations. All donors were Caucasian adults living in Nashville, Tennessee, USA. CD4+ T cells were enriched by magnetic negative selection; naive cells were then positively selected on CD45RA, and the negative fraction formed the memory subset. After blood collection by leukapheresis, PBMCs were isolated using Ficoll-Histopaque density gradient centrifugation and then cryopreserved in the vapor phase of liquid nitrogen. Purity and quantity of every magnetically sorted T cell population were checked by analytical flow cytometry. From each sorted fraction, genomic DNA was isolated and quantified by UV absorbance on a Nanodrop 2000c. CDR1 and CDR2, looked up from the germline V gene (reference sequence), are LNHDA and SQIVND. The junction shows trimming of 0 bases on V and 3 bases on J, and the gene matches do not reach 7 bases of it. The CDR3 spans 16 residues, from the cysteine through the phenylalanine. Left in the record is the CDR3 DNA by itself, 48 bases read in frame from the first base.

Here is what the overall study found, with its caveats: Pairwise subsampling led to the expectation that sequencing depth would affect the degree of clonotype sharing among donors. When a handful of donors were compared, the shared fraction of clonotypes was about 5% for naive CD4, 3.5% for naive CD8, roughly 2.5% for memory CD4, and around 0.4% for memory CD8. Larger estimated clonotype richness was generally found for naive subsets than for memory subsets. Sampling was restricted to blood, and TCR repertoires in tissues likely differ from the TCR repertoires found in blood. Compared with non-shared clonotypes, the clonotypes found in all four sorted-subset donors had higher generation probabilities. Even with the large sequencing depth, rarefaction of the sorted-subset datasets indicated that sequencing was incomplete. The genetic and exposure-history diversity represented was limited by the small number of donors.

The source material was naive CD4+ T cells sorted from blood. What the cell subset or site label conveys for this sample: CD45RA+ positively selected. The sequence was obtained from a woman between 25 and 40 years old in good health. Recombination linked TRBV19 to TRBJ2-7, with 8 bases matching TRBD1. The CDR3 is CASSIDPGQEGYEQYF. The DNA is as follows: TGTGCCAGTAGTATAGATCCGGGACAGGAGGGCTACGAGCAGTACTTC.